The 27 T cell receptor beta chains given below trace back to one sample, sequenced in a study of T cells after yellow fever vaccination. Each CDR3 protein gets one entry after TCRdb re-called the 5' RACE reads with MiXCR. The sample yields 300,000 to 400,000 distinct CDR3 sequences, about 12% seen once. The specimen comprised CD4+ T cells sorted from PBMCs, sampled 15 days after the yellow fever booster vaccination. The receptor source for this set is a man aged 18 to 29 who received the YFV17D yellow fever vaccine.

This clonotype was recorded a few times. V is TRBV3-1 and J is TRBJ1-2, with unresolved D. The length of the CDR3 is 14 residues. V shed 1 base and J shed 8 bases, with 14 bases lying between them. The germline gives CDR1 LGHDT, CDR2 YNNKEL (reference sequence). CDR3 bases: TGTGCCAGCAGCCAAGGGACCGCCTGGGGAGGCTACACCTTC. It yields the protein CASSQGTAWGGYTF.

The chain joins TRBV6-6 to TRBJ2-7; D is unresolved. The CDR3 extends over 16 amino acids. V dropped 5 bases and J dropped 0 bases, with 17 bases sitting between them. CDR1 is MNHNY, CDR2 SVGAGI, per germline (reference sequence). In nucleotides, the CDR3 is TGTGCCAGCAGTGCCTCGGACGGGTTTAGCTCCTACGAGCAGTACGTC. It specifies CASSASDGFSSYEQYV.

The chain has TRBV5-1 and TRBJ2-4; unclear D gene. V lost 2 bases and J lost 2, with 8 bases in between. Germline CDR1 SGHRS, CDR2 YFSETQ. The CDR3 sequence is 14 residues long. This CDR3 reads CASSLPETKNIQYF. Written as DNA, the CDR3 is TGCGCCAGCAGCTTACCTGAAACCAAAAACATTCAGTACTTC.

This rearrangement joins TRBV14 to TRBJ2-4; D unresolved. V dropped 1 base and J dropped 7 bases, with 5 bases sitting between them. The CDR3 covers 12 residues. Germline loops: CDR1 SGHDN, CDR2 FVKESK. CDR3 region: CASSQVTNIQYF. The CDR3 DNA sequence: TGTGCCAGCAGCCAAGTTACGAACATTCAGTACTTC.

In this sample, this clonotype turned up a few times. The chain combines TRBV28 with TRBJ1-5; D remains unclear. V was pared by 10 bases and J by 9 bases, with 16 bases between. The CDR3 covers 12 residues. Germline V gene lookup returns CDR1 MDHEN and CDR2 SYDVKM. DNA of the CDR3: TGTGCCATCAAGGACGGGCCTAGGCCCCAGCATTTT. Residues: CAIKDGPRPQHF.

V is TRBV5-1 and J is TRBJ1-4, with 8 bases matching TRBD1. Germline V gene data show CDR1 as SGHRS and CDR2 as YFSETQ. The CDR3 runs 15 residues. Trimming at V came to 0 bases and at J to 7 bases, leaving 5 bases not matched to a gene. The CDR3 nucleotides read TGCGCCAGCAGCTTGGAGGTCAGGGGGCCTGAAAAACTGTTTTTT. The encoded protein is CASSLEVRGPEKLFF.

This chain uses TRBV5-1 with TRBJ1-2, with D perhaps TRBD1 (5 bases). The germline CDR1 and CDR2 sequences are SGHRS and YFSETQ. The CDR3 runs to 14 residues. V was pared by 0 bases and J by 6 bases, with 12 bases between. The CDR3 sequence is CASSLAVQGHGYTF. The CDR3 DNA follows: TGCGCCAGCAGCTTGGCCGTGCAGGGCCATGGCTACACCTTC.

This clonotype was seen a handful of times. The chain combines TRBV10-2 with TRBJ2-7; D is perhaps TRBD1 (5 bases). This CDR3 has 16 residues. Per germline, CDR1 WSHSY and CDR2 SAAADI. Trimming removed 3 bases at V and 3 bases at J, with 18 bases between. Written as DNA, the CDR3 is TGCGCCAGCAGTGATTTCCCCCCGTGGACATGCTACGAGCAGTACTTC. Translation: CASSDFPPWTCYEQYF.

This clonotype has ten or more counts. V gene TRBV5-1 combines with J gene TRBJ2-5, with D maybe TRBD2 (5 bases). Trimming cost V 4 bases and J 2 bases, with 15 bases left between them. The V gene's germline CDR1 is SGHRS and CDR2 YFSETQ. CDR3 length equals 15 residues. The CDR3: CASSPAPGGQETQYF. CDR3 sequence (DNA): TGCGCCAGCAGCCCCGCCCCCGGCGGGCAAGAGACCCAGTACTTC.

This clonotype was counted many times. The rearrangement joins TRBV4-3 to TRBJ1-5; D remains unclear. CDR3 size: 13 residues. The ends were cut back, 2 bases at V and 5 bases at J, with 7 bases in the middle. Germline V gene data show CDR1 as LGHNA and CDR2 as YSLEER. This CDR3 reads CASSQQEDQPQHF. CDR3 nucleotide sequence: TGCGCCAGCAGCCAACAGGAGGATCAGCCCCAGCATTTT.

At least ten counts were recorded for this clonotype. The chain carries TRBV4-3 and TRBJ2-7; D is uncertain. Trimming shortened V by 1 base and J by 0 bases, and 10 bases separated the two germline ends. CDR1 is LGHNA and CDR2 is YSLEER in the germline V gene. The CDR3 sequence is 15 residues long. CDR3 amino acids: CASSQVIASSYEQYF. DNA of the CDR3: TGCGCCAGCAGCCAAGTCATCGCCAGCTCCTACGAGCAGTACTTC.

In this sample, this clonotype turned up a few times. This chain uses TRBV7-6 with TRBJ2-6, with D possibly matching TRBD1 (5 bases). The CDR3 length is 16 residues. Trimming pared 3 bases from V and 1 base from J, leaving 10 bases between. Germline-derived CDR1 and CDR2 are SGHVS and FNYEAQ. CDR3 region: CASSFFQGSGANVLTF. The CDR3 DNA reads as TGTGCCAGCAGCTTCTTCCAGGGATCTGGGGCCAACGTCCTGACTTTC.

The CDR3 DNA sequence: TGTGCCAGCAGCTTCGGGACAGAGAGGCAGCCCCAGCATTTT. Translated: CASSFGTERQPQHF. The rearrangement joins TRBV7-2 to TRBJ1-5; TRBD1 agrees at 7 bases. The germline CDR1 and CDR2 sequences are SGHTA and FQGNSA. Germline trimming cut 3 bases from V and 7 bases from J; bases unmatched to any gene: 6. The CDR3 sequence is 14 residues long.

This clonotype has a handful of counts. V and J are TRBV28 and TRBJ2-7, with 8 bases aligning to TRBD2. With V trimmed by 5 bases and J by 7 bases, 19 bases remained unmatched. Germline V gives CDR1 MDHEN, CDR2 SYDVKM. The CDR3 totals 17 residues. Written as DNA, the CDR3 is TGTGCCAGCAGTCTACCCCTCAGGGGTAGCGGGGCCAGGGAGCAGTACTTC. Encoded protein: CASSLPLRGSGAREQYF.

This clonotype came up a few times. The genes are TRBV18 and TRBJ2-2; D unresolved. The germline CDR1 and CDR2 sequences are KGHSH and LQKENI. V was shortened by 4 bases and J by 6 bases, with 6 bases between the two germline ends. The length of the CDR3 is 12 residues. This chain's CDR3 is CASSRGPGELFF. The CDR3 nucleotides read TGTGCCAGCTCACGAGGACCCGGGGAGCTGTTTTTT.

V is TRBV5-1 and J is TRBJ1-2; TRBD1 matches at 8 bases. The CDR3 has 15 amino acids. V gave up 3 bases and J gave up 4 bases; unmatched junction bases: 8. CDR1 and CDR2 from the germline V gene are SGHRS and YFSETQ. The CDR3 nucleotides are TGCGCCAGCAGCTCGGCGGACAGGGACCTCTATGGCTACACCTTC. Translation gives CASSSADRDLYGYTF. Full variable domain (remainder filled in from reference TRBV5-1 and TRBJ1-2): KAGVTQTPRYLIKTRGQQVTLSCSPISGHRSVSWYQQTPGQGLQFLFEYFSETQRNKGNFPGRFSGRQFSNSRSEMNVSTLELGDSALYLCASSSADRDLYGYTFGSGTRLTVV.

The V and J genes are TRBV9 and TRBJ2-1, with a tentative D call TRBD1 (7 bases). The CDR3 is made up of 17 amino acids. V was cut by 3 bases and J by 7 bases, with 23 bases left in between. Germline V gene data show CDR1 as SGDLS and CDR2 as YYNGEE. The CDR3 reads CASSDPRGSGAGNEQFF. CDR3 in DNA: TGTGCCAGCAGCGACCCCAGGGGGTCGGGGGCAGGTAATGAGCAGTTCTTC.

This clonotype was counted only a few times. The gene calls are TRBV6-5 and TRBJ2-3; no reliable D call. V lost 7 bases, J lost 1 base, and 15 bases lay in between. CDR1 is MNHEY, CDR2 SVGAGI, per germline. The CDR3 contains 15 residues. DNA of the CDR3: TGTGCCAGCATCGAGGCGATTCGGGGCACAGATACGCAGTATTTT. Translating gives CASIEAIRGTDTQYF.

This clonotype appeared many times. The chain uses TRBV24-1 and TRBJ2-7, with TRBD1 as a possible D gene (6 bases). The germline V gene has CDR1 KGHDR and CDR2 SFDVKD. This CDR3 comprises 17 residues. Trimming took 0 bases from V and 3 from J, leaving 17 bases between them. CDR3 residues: CATSDLSENRDGYEQYV. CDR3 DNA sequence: TGTGCCACCAGTGATTTGTCTGAGAACAGGGACGGCTACGAGCAGTACGTC.

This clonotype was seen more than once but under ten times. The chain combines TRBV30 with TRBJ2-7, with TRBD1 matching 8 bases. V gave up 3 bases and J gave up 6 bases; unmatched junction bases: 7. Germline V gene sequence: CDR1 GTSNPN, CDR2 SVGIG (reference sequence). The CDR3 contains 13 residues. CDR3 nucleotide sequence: TGTGCCTGGAGCCCCAGGACAGGGAGCGAGCAGTACTTC. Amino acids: CAWSPRTGSEQYF.

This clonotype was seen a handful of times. In DNA, the CDR3 is TGCGCCAGCAGCTGGGCGACAGGGTTGGATGAAAAACTGTTTTTT. This gives the protein CASSWATGLDEKLFF. The chain is built from TRBV5-1 and TRBJ1-4; 7 bases align to TRBD1. Germline loops: CDR1 SGHRS, CDR2 YFSETQ. The CDR3 extends over 15 amino acids. Trimming at V came to 3 bases and at J to 6 bases, leaving 8 bases not matched to a gene. The full variable domain, in which reference TRBV5-1 and TRBJ1-4 provide the parts outside the CDR3, is KAGVTQTPRYLIKTRGQQVTLSCSPISGHRSVSWYQQTPGQGLQFLFEYFSETQRNKGNFPGRFSGRQFSNSRSEMNVSTLELGDSALYLCASSWATGLDEKLFFGSGTQLSVL.

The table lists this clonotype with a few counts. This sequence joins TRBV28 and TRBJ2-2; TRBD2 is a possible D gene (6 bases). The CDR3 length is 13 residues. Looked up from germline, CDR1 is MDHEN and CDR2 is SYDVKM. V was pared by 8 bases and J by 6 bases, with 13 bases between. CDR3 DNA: TGTGCCAGCGGGACTGGGTGGGCCGGGGAGCTGTTTTTT. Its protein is CASGTGWAGELFF.

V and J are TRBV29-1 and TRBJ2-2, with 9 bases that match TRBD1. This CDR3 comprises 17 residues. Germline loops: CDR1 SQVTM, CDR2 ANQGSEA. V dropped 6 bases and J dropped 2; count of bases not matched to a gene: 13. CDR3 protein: CSVRGVGQGVNTGELFF. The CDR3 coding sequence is TGCAGCGTCCGCGGGGTGGGACAGGGTGTTAACACCGGGGAGCTGTTTTTT.

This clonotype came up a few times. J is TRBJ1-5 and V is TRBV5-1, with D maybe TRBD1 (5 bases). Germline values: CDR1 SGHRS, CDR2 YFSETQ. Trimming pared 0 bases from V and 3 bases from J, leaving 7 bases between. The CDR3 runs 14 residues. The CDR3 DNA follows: TGCGCCAGCAGCTTGGAGGGGATCAATCAGCCCCAGCATTTT. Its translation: CASSLEGINQPQHF.

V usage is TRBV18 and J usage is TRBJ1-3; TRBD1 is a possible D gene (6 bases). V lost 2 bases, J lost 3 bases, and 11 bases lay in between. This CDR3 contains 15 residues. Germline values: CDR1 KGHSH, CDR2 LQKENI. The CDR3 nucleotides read TGTGCCAGCTCACCAGTGGCAGGGGTTGGAAACACCATATATTTT. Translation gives CASSPVAGVGNTIYF. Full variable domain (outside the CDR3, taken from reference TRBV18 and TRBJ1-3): NAGVMQNPRHLVRRRGQEARLRCSPMKGHSHVYWYRQLPEEGLKFMVYLQKENIIDESGMPKERFSAEFPKEGPSILRIQQVVRGDSAAYFCASSPVAGVGNTIYFGEGSWLTVV.

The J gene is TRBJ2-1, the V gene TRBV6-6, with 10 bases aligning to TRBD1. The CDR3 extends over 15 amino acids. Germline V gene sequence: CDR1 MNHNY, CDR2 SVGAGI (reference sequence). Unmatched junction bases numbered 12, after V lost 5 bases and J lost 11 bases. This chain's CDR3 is CASSRGTGVTTKQFF. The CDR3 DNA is TGTGCCAGCAGTCGAGGGACAGGGGTTACAACGAAGCAGTTCTTC.

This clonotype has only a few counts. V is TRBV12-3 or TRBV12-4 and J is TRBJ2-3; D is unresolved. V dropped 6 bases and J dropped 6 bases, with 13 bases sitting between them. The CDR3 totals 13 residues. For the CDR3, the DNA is TGTGCCAGCAGGCCATTCCGTCGGGATACGCAGTATTTT. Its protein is CASRPFRRDTQYF.